The rows below give T cell receptor beta chains drawn from one sample of a study of blood T cell repertoires in COVID-19. Libraries were prepared by immunoSEQ multiplex PCR; TCRdb keeps only in-frame clonotypes and omits some of them. This repertoire shows roughly 400,000 clones, approximately 91% found once; its top ten account for approximately 2.1%. Sequences were obtained from PBMCs or T cells enriched from blood (not recorded which). The origin of the receptors is a woman between 35 and 50 years old with acute COVID-19. Each CDR3 is given without its conserved first and last residue.

V,J,CDR3
TRBV9,TRBJ1-1,ASSVVSWLQNTEAF
TRBV7-9,TRBJ1-6,ASSLDKQSNSPLH
TRBV6-5,TRBJ1-5,ASSRQGQGPQH
TRBV5-4,TRBJ1-2,ASSSGQDLYGYT
TRBV6-1,TRBJ1-2,ASSEAPDYGYT
TRBV19,TRBJ1-2,ASSALTTGTGEKGGYGYT
TRBV10-3,TRBJ2-1,AISEPGTGERNEQF
TRBV12-3/TRBV12-4,TRBJ2-7,ASSLASRGQY
TRBV30,TRBJ1-2,AWRGPGGGYGYT
TRBV4-1,TRBJ2-1,ASSRLAGGGNEQF
TRBV6-5,TRBJ1-5,ASSPTGSNQPQH
TRBV25-1,TRBJ1-6,ASSDGQRINSPLH
TRBV5-1,TRBJ2-4,ASSLNAERNIQY
TRBV7-9,TRBJ1-6,ASSLGTGRDSPLH
TRBV24-1,TRBJ1-2,ATSDLGQPYGYT
TRBV27,TRBJ1-6,ATGNGGGYNSPLH
TRBV18,TRBJ1-3,ASSPPGGSGNTIY
TRBV5-4,TRBJ2-3,ASSLVSGTADTQY
TRBV9,TRBJ1-2,ASSVNRGSGGYT
TRBV14,TRBJ2-7,ASSQEGLDIREGEQY
TRBV7-6,TRBJ1-4,ASSLEPGQVEKLF
TRBV6-4,TRBJ2-6,ASSVTALVNSGANVLT
TRBV18,TRBJ2-7,ASSPDRGLEEQY
TRBV20-1,TRBJ1-5,SASRGWGNQPQH
TRBV24-1,TRBJ2-3,ATSGGPASEADTQY
TRBV21-1,TRBJ1-2,ASSTTVGTGAANYGYT
TRBV27,TRBJ2-7,ASSRSYDRDYEQY
TRBV19,TRBJ1-6,ASHNKGLGLPLH
TRBV7-8,TRBJ1-1,ASSSTGGGTEAF
TRBV19,TRBJ1-1,ASSLTGGRSEAF
TRBV2,TRBJ1-1,ASRVIGNTEAF
TRBV30,TRBJ1-2,AWSGGYGYT
TRBV11-2,TRBJ1-3,ASSRQGFSGNTIY
TRBV10-1,TRBJ2-1,ASSGSAGDYNEQF
TRBV6-6,TRBJ1-2,ASSLTGGDYGYT
TRBV6-5,TRBJ2-1,ATGGTALNEQF
TRBV29-1,TRBJ2-7,SVEGTSDEQY
TRBV12-3/TRBV12-4,TRBJ2-7,ASSSVYEQY
TRBV19,TRBJ2-7,ASSIARDRGLNEQY
TRBV6-5,TRBJ1-2,ASSYFRGHNYGYT
TRBV3-1/TRBV3-2,TRBJ1-1,ASSQVANTEAF
TRBV5-1,TRBJ1-6,ASSMDRGNSPLH
TRBV7-2,TRBJ2-4,ASSFPGLAGGNIQY
TRBV5-4,TRBJ2-2,ASRVAGGSELF
TRBV7-9,TRBJ1-2,ASSPNTGQGFPFYT
TRBV6-5,TRBJ1-5,ASKAQPLSNQPQH
TRBV19,TRBJ2-5,ASSLQGETQY
TRBV18,TRBJ2-3,ASSPVGQGALDTQY
TRBV7-9,TRBJ1-3,ASSLETGSGNTIY
TRBV5-1,TRBJ1-2,AYNEGQRNGYT
TRBV27,TRBJ1-2,ASSSRGTGSFGYT
TRBV3-1/TRBV3-2,TRBJ1-5,ASSQGTGGNQPQH
TRBV3-1/TRBV3-2,TRBJ2-1,ASSRQGARNEQF
TRBV9,TRBJ1-2,ASSVGTGGFNGYT
TRBV20-1,TRBJ1-1,SASVGGITEAF